A few counts support the clone carrying this T cell receptor (beta chain). Within the sample, other DNA sequences also encode this same CDR3. The data originate from a study of shared clonotypes between healthy human individuals. Here immunoSEQ multiplex PCR was the method, and the copy in TCRdb shows in-frame clones only, minus some. The sample includes more than 600,000 clones, 92% of them seen just once. CD8 cells regarded as naive lacked CD45RO, were positively chosen for CCR7, and omitted terminally differentiated effector memory CD45RA+ cells. Germline values: CDR1 SEHNR, CDR2 FQNEAQ (reference sequence). Trimming removed 4 bases from V and 6 bases from J; junction bases left unmatched: 6. The CDR3 length is 15 residues.

The sequencing input was naive CD8+ T cells sorted from blood. The clonotype comes from a man younger than 45 in good health. The chain has TRBV7-9 and TRBJ2-7; TRBD2 agrees at 13 bases. CDR3 loop: CASSSRTSGSSEQYF. CDR3 sequence (DNA): TGTGCCAGCAGCTCGAGGACTAGCGGGAGCAGCGAGCAGTACTTC.